This T cell receptor beta chain came from a study of blood T cell repertoires in COVID-19. Germline V gene lookup returns CDR1 SGHTA and CDR2 FQGNSA. The CDR3 is 15 residues long. The table came from immunoSEQ multiplex PCR; TCRdb's copy has only in-frame clones and leaves some out. Of roughly 140,000 clones listed, 70% to 85% are singletons. A remark on this clone: At one of its ends the junction is not consistent with the germline gene, which may arise from a read error.

The sample comprised peripheral blood. This sequence originates from a woman between 45 and 65 years old with acute or convalescent COVID-19. V and J are TRBV7-2 and TRBJ1-2, with D perhaps TRBD1 (6 bases). CDR3 nucleotides: TGTGCCAGCAGCTCACCCACCGGCAGGGGCATTTCGTTATCCTTC. Its protein product is CASSSPTGRGISLSF.